This TCR beta chain was documented in a study of cytomegalovirus exposure and HLA in healthy donors. Profiled with immunoSEQ multiplex PCR; TCRdb holds only in-frame clones, not every one. Of about 110,000 clones in the sample, approximately 90% were seen once. Germline loops: CDR1 SGHDT, CDR2 YYEEEE. The V and J ends lost 2 bases and 4 bases respectively, with 9 bases between them. The CDR3 contains 13 residues. The chain uses TRBV5-6 and TRBJ1-2, with D unclear. Sequenced: PBMCs. The TCR sequence derives from a woman under 40 in good health and CMV-seropositive. The DNA of the CDR3 is TGTGCCAGCAGCTTCGGGTCGAGCTATGGCTACACCTTC. Its protein is CASSFGSSYGYTF.